A selection of T cell receptor beta chains follows, all from one sample in a study of cytomegalovirus exposure and HLA in healthy donors. Using immunoSEQ multiplex PCR, the repertoire was profiled, and TCRdb retains in-frame clones only, with some absent. The data show approximately 160,000 clones, around 68% seen once. Sequencing was carried out using PBMCs. These receptors all come from a middle-aged woman in good health and CMV-seropositive. Both conserved end residues are part of each CDR3. A D gene is named only where the DNA matches it firmly. Not all rows give a size; the values are once, few, many and, for expanded clones, a class.

TRBD2	NA	TRBV2	TRBJ2-1	TGTGCCAGCAGTGGGGGCGGGAGTCTGGATGAGCAGTTCTTC	CASSGGGSLDEQFF
NA	NA	TRBV4-3	TRBJ1-2	TGCGCCAGCAGCCAAGATCAGGGTGGCTACACCTTC	CASSQDQGGYTF
TRBD2	NA	TRBV2	TRBJ2-7	TGTGCCAGCAGGAAGGGACTAGCGGGGGGTAGCACCTACGAGCAGTACTTC	CASRKGLAGGSTYEQYF
TRBD1	NA	TRBV28	TRBJ2-2	TGTGCCGGCAGTTCCAACAGGGGATCCGGGGAGCTGTTTTTT	CAGSSNRGSGELFF
TRBD2	NA	TRBV6-5	TRBJ2-7	TGTGCCAGCAGTAGACTAGCGGGAGGACCCGAGCAGTACTTC	CASSRLAGGPEQYF
TRBD1	NA	TRBV2	TRBJ1-6	TGTGCCAGCAGTGAGGACAGGGTAGTCAATTCACCCCTCCACTTT	CASSEDRVVNSPLHF
NA	once	TRBV5-4	TRBJ2-7	TGTGCCAGCAGCTCCCAGGTGGCTACCTACGAGCAGTACTTC	CASSSQVATYEQYF
TRBD1	NA	TRBV7-9	TRBJ2-5	TGTGCCAGCAGCCACGACAGGGGGAGGGAGACCCAGTACTTC	CASSHDRGRETQYF
TRBD2	NA	TRBV10-3	TRBJ2-3	TGTGCCATCAGGAGTGTGACTAGCGGGACCCGCACAGATACGCAGTATTTT	CAIRSVTSGTRTDTQYF
NA	NA	TRBV29-1	TRBJ2-3	TGCAGCGTTCGACATGGGGATACGCAGTATTTT	CSVRHGDTQYF
TRBD2	few	TRBV2	TRBJ2-7	TGTGCCAGCAGTGACTACAGCGGGAATAGCTACGAGCAGTACTTC	CASSDYSGNSYEQYF
TRBD2	NA	TRBV15	TRBJ2-5	TGTGCCACCAGGGCTAGCGGGAGGGCTAGTATTTCGGAGACCCAGTACTTC	CATRASGRASISETQYF
TRBD1	NA	TRBV27	TRBJ2-1	TGTGCCACCGAAGGACAGGGGGCAATCAATGAGCAGTTCTTC	CATEGQGAINEQFF
NA	NA	TRBV4-2	TRBJ2-5	TGTGCCAGCAGCCAAGATCGACTGGAAGAGACCCAGTACTTC	CASSQDRLEETQYF
TRBD2	few	TRBV5-1	TRBJ2-1	TGCGCCAGCAGCGGTCTAGCGGGAGCCTACAATGAGCAGTTCTTC	CASSGLAGAYNEQFF
TRBD2	NA	TRBV7-6	TRBJ2-7	TGTGCCAGCAGCTTATGGGGACTAGCAGGTCTCTACGAGCAGTACTTC	CASSLWGLAGLYEQYF
TRBD2	NA	TRBV9	TRBJ2-7	TGTGCCAGCAGCGTATATGCTAGCGGCAGCTACGAGCAGTACTTC	CASSVYASGSYEQYF
TRBD2	NA	TRBV5-1	TRBJ2-5	TGCGCCAGCACCGGACTAGCGGGAGTTGAGACCCAGTACTTC	CASTGLAGVETQYF
NA	NA	TRBV4-2	TRBJ2-7	TGTGCCAGCAGCCAAGATGTCACTAGCCTCCACGAGCAGTACTTC	CASSQDVTSLHEQYF
NA	NA	TRBV6-6	TRBJ1-1	TGTGCCAGCAGTCAGCTGAACACTGACTCCTTCTTT	CASSQLNTDSFF
NA	NA	TRBV19	TRBJ2-7	TGTGCCAGTAGTATGGGGCAGCCGCTCTACGAGCAGTACTTC	CASSMGQPLYEQYF
TRBD2	NA	TRBV7-2	TRBJ2-3	TGTGCCAGCAGCTTAGACAGGCTAGCGGCGATTAGCACAGATACGCAGTATTTT	CASSLDRLAAISTDTQYF
NA	few	TRBV9	TRBJ2-2	TGTGCCAGCAGCGTGGGGGGAAGGTCCACCGGGGAGCTGTTTTTT	CASSVGGRSTGELFF
TRBD1	NA	TRBV19	TRBJ2-7	TGTGCCAGTAGGGAATACGGGACAGGAAAGTCCTACGAGCAGTACTTC	CASREYGTGKSYEQYF
NA	NA	TRBV29-1	TRBJ1-1	TGCAGCTACAGGGCCGGCAACACTGAAGCTTTCTTT	CSYRAGNTEAFF
NA	NA	TRBV4-2	TRBJ2-6	TGTGCCAGCAGCCAAGCCGAGATAGCTGGGGCCAACGTCCTGACTTTC	CASSQAEIAGANVLTF
NA	NA	TRBV7-2	TRBJ2-2	TGTGCCAGCAGCTTAACAATGCCGGGGGGCTGGAACACCGGGGAGCTGTTTTTT	CASSLTMPGGWNTGELFF
TRBD2	NA	TRBV14	TRBJ2-1	TGTGCCAGCAGCCACAGACGGGGGGACTCCTACAATGAGCAGTTCTTC	CASSHRRGDSYNEQFF
TRBD2	NA	TRBV19	TRBJ2-7	TGTGCCAGTAGTACGCGTCTAGCGGGAGGGGACGAGCAGTACTTC	CASSTRLAGGDEQYF
TRBD1	NA	TRBV15	TRBJ2-1	TGTGCCACCAGGAAAACAGGGGTCAATGAGCAGTTCTTC	CATRKTGVNEQFF
NA	NA	TRBV18	TRBJ2-7	TGTGCCAGCTCACCACGATCACGGGGGCAGTACTTC	CASSPRSRGQYF
TRBD1	NA	TRBV29-1	TRBJ2-5	TGCAGCGTTGGGACAGGGCCGGGTTGGGGGGAGACCCAGTACTTC	CSVGTGPGWGETQYF
NA	few	TRBV7-2	TRBJ2-7	TGTGCCAGCAGCTTATGGGGCGGTGAAAGCTACGAGCAGTACTTC	CASSLWGGESYEQYF
NA	NA	TRBV6-5	TRBJ1-1	TGTGCCAGCAGTTATACTATGAACACTGAAGCTTTCTTT	CASSYTMNTEAFF
TRBD1	NA	TRBV7-3	TRBJ1-1	TGTGCCAGCAGCACAGAACCGGGACAGGGGGCTTTCTTT	CASSTEPGQGAFF
TRBD1	NA	TRBV18	TRBJ1-2	TGTGCCAGCTCACCCCAAGTCCCGGGACAGGGGAACTATGGCTACACCTTC	CASSPQVPGQGNYGYTF